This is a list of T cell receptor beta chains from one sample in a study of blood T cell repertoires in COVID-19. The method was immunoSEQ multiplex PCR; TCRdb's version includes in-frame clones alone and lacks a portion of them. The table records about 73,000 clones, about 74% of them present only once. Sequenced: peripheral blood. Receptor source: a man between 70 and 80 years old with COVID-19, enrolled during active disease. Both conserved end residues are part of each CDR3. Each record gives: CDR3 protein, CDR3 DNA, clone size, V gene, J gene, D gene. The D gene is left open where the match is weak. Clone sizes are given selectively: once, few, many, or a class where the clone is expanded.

cdr3_aa: CASSPSGYGYTF
cdr3_nt: TGTGCCAGCAGCCCGTCCGGCTATGGCTACACCTTC
clone_size: NA
v_call: TRBV5-4
j_call: TRBJ1-2
d_call: NA

cdr3_aa: CASSFSRRDKKYF
cdr3_nt: TGTGCCAGCAGCTTCTCTAGGCGGGATAAGAAGTACTTC
clone_size: NA
v_call: TRBV7-2
j_call: TRBJ2-7
d_call: NA

cdr3_aa: CASSLFLRTRRGTGELFF
cdr3_nt: TGTGCCAGCAGTTTGTTTCTTAGGACTAGACGGGGGACCGGGGAGCTGTTTTTT
clone_size: NA
v_call: TRBV28
j_call: TRBJ2-2
d_call: TRBD2

cdr3_aa: CAISESDRAGTDTQYF
cdr3_nt: TGTGCCATCAGTGAGTCGGACAGGGCCGGCACAGATACGCAGTATTTT
clone_size: NA
v_call: TRBV10-3
j_call: TRBJ2-3
d_call: TRBD1

cdr3_aa: CASSVDRDQPQHF
cdr3_nt: TGCGCCAGCAGCGTGGACAGGGATCAGCCCCAGCATTTT
clone_size: NA
v_call: TRBV5-1
j_call: TRBJ1-5
d_call: TRBD1

cdr3_aa: CASSVKLGLRNQPQHF
cdr3_nt: TGTGCCAGTAGTGTCAAGTTGGGCCTCCGAAATCAGCCCCAGCATTTT
clone_size: NA
v_call: TRBV19
j_call: TRBJ1-5
d_call: NA

cdr3_aa: CATSDLRSGRPGQETQYF
cdr3_nt: TGTGCCACCAGTGATTTGCGTAGCGGGAGGCCTGGGCAAGAGACCCAGTACTTC
clone_size: few
v_call: TRBV24-1
j_call: TRBJ2-5
d_call: TRBD2

cdr3_aa: CASSPGGANYGYTF
cdr3_nt: TGTGCCAGCAGTCCGGGAGGAGCTAACTATGGCTACACCTTC
clone_size: NA
v_call: TRBV6-5
j_call: TRBJ1-2
d_call: NA

cdr3_aa: CASSQDRDYPYEQYF
cdr3_nt: TGCGCCAGCAGCCAAGATCGGGACTACCCCTACGAGCAGTACTTC
clone_size: NA
v_call: TRBV4-3
j_call: TRBJ2-7
d_call: TRBD2

cdr3_aa: CASSLGGGLTYSYEQYF
cdr3_nt: TGTGCCAGCAGCTTAGGGGGTGGACTGACGTACTCCTACGAGCAGTACTTC
clone_size: NA
v_call: TRBV7-2
j_call: TRBJ2-7
d_call: NA

cdr3_aa: CATTWWRQGEGGNTIYF
cdr3_nt: TGTGCCACTACATGGTGGAGACAGGGGGAAGGTGGAAACACCATATATTTT
clone_size: NA
v_call: TRBV5-8
j_call: TRBJ1-3
d_call: TRBD1

cdr3_aa: CASSPWTDQPQHF
cdr3_nt: TGTGCCAGCAGCCCGTGGACAGATCAGCCCCAGCATTTT
clone_size: NA
v_call: TRBV7-2
j_call: TRBJ1-5
d_call: NA

cdr3_aa: CASQQDVTGMLFF
cdr3_nt: TGTGCCAGCCAACAGGACGTGACAGGGATGCTGTTTTTT
clone_size: NA
v_call: TRBV6-5
j_call: TRBJ1-4
d_call: TRBD1

cdr3_aa: CASSLKSGNYEQYF
cdr3_nt: TGTGCCAGCAGTTTAAAGTCAGGGAACTACGAGCAGTACTTC
clone_size: NA
v_call: TRBV28
j_call: TRBJ2-7
d_call: NA

cdr3_aa: CASSSSLPGGGEKLFF
cdr3_nt: TGCGCCAGCAGCTCGTCCCTACCGGGCGGGGGAGAAAAACTGTTTTTT
clone_size: NA
v_call: TRBV5-1
j_call: TRBJ1-4
d_call: NA

cdr3_aa: CASSLGSGRGSDTQYF
cdr3_nt: TGTGCCAGCAGCTTGGGAAGCGGGAGGGGCTCAGATACGCAGTATTTT
clone_size: NA
v_call: TRBV5-4
j_call: TRBJ2-3
d_call: TRBD2

cdr3_aa: CASSSQGTGDQPQHF
cdr3_nt: TGTGCCAGCAGTTCACAGGGGACAGGGGACCAGCCCCAGCATTTT
clone_size: NA
v_call: TRBV28
j_call: TRBJ1-5
d_call: TRBD1

cdr3_aa: CASRIFRLTDLGGYTF
cdr3_nt: TGTGCCAGCAGGATTTTTCGCCTGACGGACTTGGGGGGCTACACCTTC
clone_size: NA
v_call: TRBV28
j_call: TRBJ1-2
d_call: NA

cdr3_aa: CASSSLAAQGRNEQFF
cdr3_nt: TGTGCCAGCAGTTCTCTGGCAGCTCAGGGTCGCAATGAGCAGTTCTTC
clone_size: NA
v_call: TRBV28
j_call: TRBJ2-1
d_call: NA

cdr3_aa: CASSLVLAGTDTQYF
cdr3_nt: TGTGCCAGCAGCTTAGTTCTAGCGGGCACAGATACGCAGTATTTT
clone_size: NA
v_call: TRBV7-8
j_call: TRBJ2-3
d_call: TRBD2

cdr3_aa: CASSFARTSGPGTQYF
cdr3_nt: TGTGCCAGCAGTTTCGCTAGGACTAGCGGCCCGGGGACCCAGTACTTC
clone_size: once
v_call: TRBV27
j_call: TRBJ2-5
d_call: TRBD2

cdr3_aa: CASSVETRNEKLFF
cdr3_nt: TGTGCCAGCAGCGTAGAAACCAGAAATGAAAAACTGTTTTTT
clone_size: NA
v_call: TRBV9
j_call: TRBJ1-4
d_call: NA